These 8 T cell receptor beta chains share one sample of origin, sequenced in a study of blood T cell repertoires in COVID-19. Produced via immunoSEQ multiplex PCR; TCRdb's table is partial and in-frame only. Among just over 150,000 clones listed, around 93% were seen once. Sequencing used peripheral blood. The receptors stem from a woman aged 45-65 years with acute or convalescent COVID-19.

The CDR3 nucleotides are TGTGCCAGTAGTATAGTTTGGGGTCGAGAGGCGGGACAGCCCCAGCATTTT. Amino acid sequence: CASSIVWGREAGQPQHF. The V gene is TRBV19, the J gene TRBJ1-5; D unresolved. CDR3 length: 17 amino acids. CDR1 LNHDA and CDR2 SQIVND come from the germline V gene (reference sequence). V gave up 1 base and J gave up 7 bases, with 20 bases separating them.

The table lists this clone with a few counts. The chain carries TRBV18 and TRBJ2-5; D is perhaps TRBD2 (7 bases). Trimming removed 4 bases from V and 3 bases from J, with 15 bases in between. This CDR3 has 15 residues. Germline assignment: CDR1 KGHSH and CDR2 LQKENI. The CDR3 loop is CASSLSGGGEETQYF. For the CDR3, the DNA is TGTGCCAGCTCACTTTCTGGCGGGGGCGAAGAGACCCAGTACTTC.

In its sample, this clone was seen once. The chain carries TRBV7-9 and TRBJ1-1; no definite D call. Between the trimmed V and J ends, which lost 3 bases and 0 bases, there was a span of 8 bases. This CDR3 is built from 14 residues. In germline, CDR1 is SEHNR, CDR2 FQNEAQ (reference sequence). The CDR3 nucleotides are TGTGCCAGCAGCTTTTCTTTAATGAACACTGAAGCTTTCTTT. Translating it yields CASSFSLMNTEAFF.

The chain is built from TRBV12-3 or TRBV12-4 and TRBJ1-5; D is uncertain. The CDR3 length is 12 residues. The V gene lost 6 bases and the J gene lost 4 bases, with 7 bases spanning the gap. CDR3 nucleotide sequence: TGTGCCAGCAGATCGCTAAATCAGCCCCAGCATTTT. Its translation: CASRSLNQPQHF.

CDR3 sequence (DNA): TGTGCCAGCAGCGTAGAAGGGACAACCTACAATGAGCAGTTCTTC. Translated: CASSVEGTTYNEQFF. J is TRBJ2-1 and V is TRBV9, with D possibly matching TRBD1 (6 bases). The CDR3 consists of 15 residues. Germline CDR1 SGDLS, CDR2 YYNGEE. V was trimmed by 0 bases and J by 2 bases, leaving 9 bases between them.

The gene calls are TRBV6-5 and TRBJ2-3; a weak D match, TRBD2 (6 bases). The CDR3 totals 14 residues. Germline V gene lookup returns CDR1 MNHEY and CDR2 SVGAGI. The V end lost 6 bases, the J end lost 2 bases, and 12 bases lay between the germline ends. CDR3 residues: CASRRGQSTDTQYF. For the CDR3, the DNA is TGTGCCAGCAGGCGGGGTCAGTCCACAGATACGCAGTATTTT.

The genes are TRBV18 and TRBJ2-5; 9 bases match TRBD2. CDR3 length equals 16 residues. Germline V lookup: CDR1 KGHSH, CDR2 LQKENI. Trimming removed 3 bases from V and 4 bases from J; junction bases left unmatched: 9. For the CDR3, the DNA is TGTGCCAGCTCACCCAGCGGCGGGAGGGCCTTAGAGACCCAGTACTTC. It is translated as CASSPSGGRALETQYF.

The chain recombines TRBV6-5 with TRBJ2-1; unclear D gene. This CDR3 comprises 13 residues. CDR1 MNHEY and CDR2 SVGAGI come from the germline V gene. Trimming shortened V by 4 bases and J by 5 bases, and 9 bases separated the two germline ends. The CDR3 sequence is CASSFGTNNEQFF. Here the CDR3 DNA reads TGTGCCAGCAGTTTCGGCACTAACAATGAGCAGTTCTTC.